Sequencing of this T cell receptor beta chain was carried out in a study of shared clonotypes between healthy human individuals. Overall study findings and caveats: Naive CD4 clonotypes overlapped across several donors at around 4.7%. Generation probabilities of non-shared clonotypes were lower (relative to those shared by all four donors).

Remarks on this clone: What it binds is not known.

CDR3 length: 15 amino acids. V shed 2 bases, J shed 4 bases, and the junction held 6 bases outside the gene matches. The V gene's germline CDR1 is LNHNV and CDR2 YYDKDF (reference sequence). Original data processing: ImmunoSEQ output held junction-only sequences without quality scores, so filtering differed. Some clones are missing from TCRdb's copy, which holds only in-frame ones; the method was immunoSEQ multiplex PCR. For V, J and clone size, that table is used; D and trimming come from the DNA. The sample lists about 2.3 million clones, more than 80% occurring once. Sequenced input: naive CD4+ T cells from PBMCs. Subset noted: CD45RA+ positively selected. The V and J genes are TRBV15 and TRBJ2-7; the match to TRBD2 covers 9 bases. The TCR was taken from a man between 18 and 35 years old in good health. Some clones in this sample may be carry-over from other donors' samples. This CDR3 reads CATSRYSGRIYEQYF. CDR3 coding DNA: TGTGCCACCAGCAGATACAGCGGGAGGATATACGAGCAGTACTTC.